This T cell receptor (beta chain) was captured in a study of T cell responses to AZD1222 COVID-19 vaccine. The protocol was immunoSEQ multiplex PCR, while the TCRdb copy is restricted to in-frame clones and leaves out a portion. The top ten clones hold approximately 4.5% of a sample with approximately 110,000 clones, 89% of them seen once. Findings and limits, study-wide: Spike-specific TCRs gained breadth and depth after people received two AZD1222 doses. Baseline seropositivity characterized only a handful of AZD1222 recipients. Donors in the cohort were predominantly white British and more often female, and clonal diversity was possibly underestimated.

Regarding this clone: What it binds is not known.

This specimen was peripheral blood, taken on day 0 of AZD1222 vaccination. The receptor comes from an adult in good health.

The CDR3 sequence: CASSQDHGNSPLHF. CDR3 DNA: TGTGCCAGCAGCCAAGATCACGGTAATTCACCCCTCCACTTT. The chain is built from TRBV3-1 (or the pseudogene TRBV3-2) and TRBJ1-6; no clear D gene. Germline V lookup: CDR1 LGHDT, CDR2 YNNKEL (reference sequence). The CDR3 runs 14 residues. Trimming removed 0 bases from V and 6 bases from J, with 6 bases in between.